One sample yielded the 23 T cell receptor beta chains listed below, sequenced in a study of CD8 T cells in Susac syndrome. A quantity of about 0.45 to 1 ug RNA underwent reverse transcription using random hexamers. TCRdb recomputed calls from the immunoSEQ multiplex PCR reads with MiXCR, one row per CDR3 protein. The sample has about 180,000 distinct CDR3 sequences, around 95% seen once. Sample: CD4+ T cells from PBMCs. The receptors were sampled from a human donor with multiple sclerosis.

V gene TRBV7-2 combines with J gene TRBJ2-2; D not certain. The CDR3 sequence is 13 residues long. Trimming shortened V by 5 bases and J by 6 bases, and 10 bases separated the two germline ends. Germline CDR1 is SGHTA and CDR2 is FQGNSA. The CDR3 protein is CASSRDFSGELFF. The DNA of the CDR3 is TGTGCCAGCAGCCGTGACTTCTCCGGGGAGCTGTTTTTT. The entire variable domain, with the rest obtained from reference TRBV7-2 and TRBJ2-2, is as follows: GAGVSQSPSNKVTEKGKDVELRCDPISGHTALYWYRQSLGQGLEFLIYFQGNSAPDKSGLPSDRFSAERTGGSVSTLTIQRTQQEDSAVYLCASSRDFSGELFFGEGSRLTVL.

The chain uses TRBV5-4 and TRBJ1-4; 7 bases map to TRBD1. This CDR3 is 16 amino acids long. J was trimmed by 7 bases and V by 0 bases; bases with no gene match: 9. CDR1 is SGHNT, CDR2 YYREEE, per germline (reference sequence). The CDR3 is CASSLVAQGSIEKLFF. For the CDR3, the DNA is TGTGCCAGCAGCTTGGTGGCACAGGGGAGCATTGAAAAACTGTTTTTT.

The table lists this clonotype with a count of one. The chain has TRBV29-1 and TRBJ1-2; D might be TRBD1 (6 bases). Trimming pared 6 bases from V and 2 bases from J, leaving 10 bases between. The CDR3 sequence is 12 residues long. CDR1 and CDR2 from the germline V gene are SQVTM and ANQGSEA. CDR3 protein: CSVVDRNYGYTF. The CDR3, as DNA: TGCAGCGTCGTGGACAGAAACTATGGCTACACCTTC.

The chain recombines TRBV30 with TRBJ1-2; D ambiguous. The V end was cut by 5 bases, the J end by 0 bases, with 10 bases between. There are 13 residues in the CDR3. Germline V lookup: CDR1 GTSNPN, CDR2 SVGIG (reference sequence). The CDR3 nucleotides read TGTGCCTGGGGAGGGATTCCTAACTATGGCTACACCTTC. It translates to CAWGGIPNYGYTF.

J is TRBJ2-7 and V is TRBV11-2, with TRBD1 matching 7 bases. Germline-derived CDR1 and CDR2 are SGHAT and FQNNGV. The CDR3 spans 13 residues. After removal of 8 bases from V and 2 bases from J, the junction contained 6 bases not matched to a gene. The CDR3 bases are TGTGCCAGCCGCCGGGACAGAACCTACGAGCAGTACTTC. This gives the protein CASRRDRTYEQYF.

The J gene is TRBJ2-6, the V gene TRBV3-1; TRBD2 aligns across 10 bases. The ends lost 4 bases at V and 2 bases at J; junction bases unmatched: 5. CDR3 length: 17 residues. Per the germline V gene, CDR1 is LGHDT and CDR2 is YNNKEL (reference sequence). The DNA of the CDR3 is TGTGCCAGCAGCCCTTACACTAGCGGGGCTGGGGCCAACGTCCTGACTTTC. Protein sequence: CASSPYTSGAGANVLTF.

J is TRBJ1-1 and V is TRBV30; tentative D call: TRBD1 (5 bases). V was trimmed by 0 bases and J by 1 base, leaving 9 bases between them. Per the germline V gene, CDR1 is GTSNPN and CDR2 is SVGIG (reference sequence). The CDR3 contains 14 residues. The DNA for the CDR3 is TGTGCCTGGAGTGTACCACAGGAGAACACTGAAGCTTTCTTT. Its translation: CAWSVPQENTEAFF.

The rearrangement joins TRBV12-3 or TRBV12-4 to TRBJ1-5; 9 positions match TRBD1. This CDR3 comprises 14 residues. V shed 8 bases and J 4 bases; nucleotides not matched to a gene: 6. CDR3 protein: CASRTGTGNQPQHF. For the CDR3, the DNA is TGTGCCAGCCGCACCGGGACAGGGAATCAGCCCCAGCATTTT.

This clonotype has just one count. The V call is TRBV4-3, the J call TRBJ2-7, with D perhaps matching TRBD2 (6 bases). There are 15 residues in the CDR3. Trimming took off 2 bases at V and 6 bases at J, with 17 bases between the two ends. In germline, CDR1 is LGHNA, CDR2 YSLEER. The CDR3 loop reads CASSQLAGRSGEQYF. CDR3 coding DNA: TGCGCCAGCAGCCAATTGGCAGGGAGGTCCGGCGAGCAGTACTTC.

The gene calls are TRBV2 and TRBJ2-6; no clear D. Germline lookup yields CDR1 SNHLY and CDR2 FYNNEI. Trimming shortened V by 3 bases and J by 2 bases, and 8 bases separated the two germline ends. The CDR3 is made up of 15 amino acids. The CDR3 DNA reads as TGTGCCAGCAGTGACATGAGCGCTGGGGCCAACGTCCTGACTTTC. It codes for CASSDMSAGANVLTF.

The rearrangement uses TRBV12-3 or TRBV12-4 and TRBJ1-5; tentatively, D is TRBD1 (5 bases). V lost 7 bases to trimming and J lost 9 bases, with 10 bases between them. The CDR3 is 11 residues long. The DNA for the CDR3 is TGTGCCAGCACCCCTGGGGGGCCCCAGCATTTT. Translated: CASTPGGPQHF.

V is TRBV7-9 and J is TRBJ2-1; 7 bases match TRBD2. The V gene end was trimmed by 9 bases and the J gene end by 5 bases; junction bases not matched to a gene: 7. Per germline, CDR1 SEHNR and CDR2 FQNEAQ (reference sequence). The CDR3 runs to 13 residues. The CDR3 spells CASTGGPNNEQFF. CDR3 sequence (DNA): TGTGCCAGTACGGGGGGACCCAACAATGAGCAGTTCTTC.

This clonotype showed up just once. This sequence joins TRBV12-3 or TRBV12-4 and TRBJ1-1; 7 bases line up with TRBD1. CDR3 length equals 13 residues. Unmatched junction bases numbered 5, after V lost 6 bases and J lost 4 bases. The CDR3 sequence: CASSLQGSTEAFF. CDR3 nucleotides: TGTGCCAGCAGCTTACAGGGGTCCACTGAAGCTTTCTTT.

V usage is TRBV15 and J usage is TRBJ2-3, with D perhaps given as TRBD1 or TRBD2 (7 bases each). CDR1 is LNHNV and CDR2 is YYDKDF in the germline V gene (reference sequence). With 8 bases removed from V and 0 bases from J, the gap between germline ends came to 15 bases. This CDR3 region has 15 residues. CDR3 sequence reads: CATSRGGQSTDTQYF. The DNA for the CDR3 is TGTGCCACCTCCAGGGGGGGCCAAAGCACAGATACGCAGTATTTT.

The genes are TRBV30 and TRBJ2-3; the D gene is possibly TRBD2 (7 bases). Looked up from germline, CDR1 is GTSNPN and CDR2 is SVGIG (reference sequence). This CDR3 region has 14 residues. The ends were cut back, 3 bases at V and 9 bases at J, with 19 bases in the middle. The CDR3 protein is CAWSLTGGQFTQYF. CDR3 nucleotides: TGTGCCTGGAGCCTAACGGGGGGCCAGTTCACGCAGTATTTT.

The genes are TRBV20-1 and TRBJ2-3; D remains ambiguous. Germline CDR1 DFQATT, CDR2 SNEGSKA (reference sequence). V was cut by 1 base and J by 0 bases, with 8 bases left in between. The CDR3 extends over 14 amino acids. The DNA for the CDR3 is TGCAGTGCTAGAGTTAGAATAAGCACAGATACGCAGTATTTT. Amino acids: CSARVRISTDTQYF.

The chain couples TRBV9 to TRBJ1-1; 8 nucleotides match TRBD1. V was pared by 3 bases and J by 4 bases, with 14 bases of the junction left unmatched. Germline-derived CDR1 and CDR2 are SGDLS and YYNGEE. This CDR3 has 17 residues. The DNA of the CDR3 is TGTGCCAGCAGCGCTGGGGGGACAGGTCGTCTGGGCACTGAAGCTTTCTTT. This gives the protein CASSAGGTGRLGTEAFF.

This chain links TRBV7-2 with TRBJ2-5; TRBD2 matches 7 bases. This CDR3 has 15 amino acids. Germline CDR1 reads SGHTA; CDR2 reads FQGNSA. With V trimmed by 1 base and J by 5 bases, 7 bases remained unmatched. The CDR3 DNA follows: TGTGCCAGCAGCTTAGGACTAGCCCACCGGGAGACCCAGTACTTC. It is translated as CASSLGLAHRETQYF.

The V gene is TRBV9, the J gene TRBJ2-7; 12 positions agree with TRBD2. The CDR3 is 16 residues long. CDR1 SGDLS and CDR2 YYNGEE come from the germline V gene. Trimming took 4 bases from V and 6 from J; bases not matched to a gene: 11. The CDR3: CASSPRLAGELVEQYF. CDR3 in DNA: TGTGCCAGCAGCCCCAGACTAGCGGGGGAGTTAGTCGAGCAGTACTTC.

The chain links TRBV19 to TRBJ1-1; D gene uncertain. Germline CDR1 reads LNHDA; CDR2 reads SQIVND (reference sequence). V shed 2 bases and J shed 1 base, with 5 bases lying between them. This CDR3 spans 13 amino acids. The CDR3 protein is CASSIFQNTEAFF. The CDR3 nucleotides read TGTGCCAGTAGTATATTCCAGAACACTGAAGCTTTCTTT.

V gene TRBV15 combines with J gene TRBJ2-7; 9 bases map to TRBD1. Trimming at V came to 1 base and at J to 3 bases, leaving 1 base not matched to a gene. The CDR3 covers 14 residues. Germline V gene sequence: CDR1 LNHNV, CDR2 YYDKDF (reference sequence). The CDR3 DNA sequence: TGTGCCACCAGCAGAGCGGACAGGGGCTACGAGCAGTACTTC. Translated, it gives CATSRADRGYEQYF.

The V and J genes are TRBV5-5 and TRBJ2-3; weak D call: TRBD2 (5 bases). This CDR3 has 15 amino acids. Germline V gene data show CDR1 as SGHKS and CDR2 as YYEKEE (reference sequence). Trimming pared 0 bases from V and 5 bases from J, leaving 13 bases between. The CDR3 DNA follows: TGTGCCAGCAGCTTGGGGACTTCCTATGGAGATACGCAGTATTTT. Amino acids: CASSLGTSYGDTQYF.

The CDR3 nucleotides are TGCGCCAGCAGCCAAGAAGGGGGCGCTAACTATGGCTACACCTTC. Its protein is CASSQEGGANYGYTF. The chain is built from TRBV4-1 and TRBJ1-2; 7 positions agree with TRBD1. After removal of 0 bases from V and 0 bases from J, the junction contained 1 base not matched to a gene. The germline V gene has CDR1 MGHRA and CDR2 YSYEKL. The CDR3 is made up of 15 amino acids.